The sequence of this T cell receptor beta chain was determined in a study of vaccination and CD4 T cells after COVID-19. Comment on this clonotype: Antigen specificity is unknown.

General study points: Convalescent patient numbers were relatively low, with no early post-infection timepoints. Median counts of SARS-CoV-2-reactive clonotypes increased from roughly 21 to 40; this difference was not significant.

With the Oncomine TCR Beta short-read assay, DNA from cultured CD4+ T cells was sequenced. From the PCR reads, TCRdb called clonotypes with MiXCR, one entry per CDR3 protein. The sample carries 9,000 to 15,000 distinct CDR3 sequences, about 32% recorded once. Sample treatment: roughly nine-day PBMC culture with coronavirus spike peptide pools or control peptides (ViraFEST assay). Trimming stripped 5 bases from V and 8 bases from J, with 12 bases between. CDR3 length: 12 amino acids. Sequences were derived from CD4+ T cells from blood, cultured in vitro, sampled before SARS-CoV-2 vaccination. The sequence came from a human donor who received a COVID-19 vaccine. This chain joins TRBV12-3 or TRBV12-4 and TRBJ1-2; TRBD1 is a possible D gene (5 bases). The CDR3 spells CASSRQSGGYTF. CDR3 bases: TGTGCCAGCAGTCGACAGAGTGGGGGCTACACCTTC.